The 7 T cell receptor beta chains below come from one sample, sequenced in a study of lymphopenia after photon versus proton radiotherapy (dated by TCRdb to between 2018 and 2020). Libraries came from the immunoSEQ multiplex PCR assay. TCRdb retrieved this table from immuneACCESS and kept in-frame rearrangements only. Not all clones are present; in checked studies, unresolved V genes account for under half, and no reason is known for the remainder. Present in this sample are roughly 30,000 clones, approximately 90% of which were seen just once. The ten largest clones take up 40% to 50% of the sample. The sample was peripheral blood, taken from a patient treated with proton-based radiotherapy. All receptors derive from an older woman with cholangiocarcinoma. Some clones in this sample may be carry-over from other donors' samples.

This rearrangement joins TRBV19 to TRBJ2-7; TRBD1 aligns across 8 bases. The trim removed 4 bases at V and 0 bases at J, leaving 11 bases unmatched. Germline values: CDR1 LNHDA, CDR2 SQIVND (reference sequence). The CDR3 consists of 17 residues. The CDR3 region is CASSKGIGTGSSYEQYF. DNA of the CDR3: TGTGCCAGTAGTAAGGGGATTGGGACAGGCAGCTCCTACGAGCAGTACTTC.

This chain uses TRBV7-6 with TRBJ2-5, with TRBD2 matching 13 bases. This CDR3 comprises 18 residues. Germline loops: CDR1 SGHVS, CDR2 FNYEAQ. V was clipped by 5 bases and J by 5 bases; unmatched bases: 14. CDR3 nucleotides: TGTGCCAGCAGCCCACCTCCCGGGACTAGCGGGATTGTGGAGACCCAGTACTTC. This encodes CASSPPPGTSGIVETQYF. Using reference TRBV7-6 and TRBJ2-5 for the parts outside the CDR3, the full variable domain is GAGVSQSPRYKVTKRGQDVALRCDPISGHVSLYWYRQALGQGPEFLTYFNYEAQQDKSGLPNDRFSAERPEGSISTLTIQRTEQRDSAMYRCASSPPPGTSGIVETQYFGPGTRLLVL.

V and J are TRBV11-1 and TRBJ1-6; TRBD1 aligns across 8 bases. The junction had 8 bases not matched to a gene; V was cut back by 4 bases and J by 9 bases. CDR1 SGHAT and CDR2 FQDESV come from the germline V gene (reference sequence). This CDR3 contains 15 residues. As DNA, the CDR3 is TGTGCCAGCAGCTCGTCTACAGGGGGGGTTTCACCCCTCCACTTT. Its translation is CASSSSTGGVSPLHF. Full variable domain (rest looked up from reference TRBV11-1 and TRBJ1-6): EAEVAQSPRYKITEKSQAVAFWCDPISGHATLYWYRQILGQGPELLVQFQDESVVDDSQLPKDRFSAERLKGVDSTLKIQPAELGDSAMYLCASSSSTGGVSPLHFGNGTRLTVT.

This chain links TRBV9 with TRBJ1-1, with D perhaps matching TRBD1 (5 bases). The V gene lost 0 bases and the J gene lost 9 bases, with 18 bases spanning the gap. The length of the CDR3 is 15 residues. Germline lookup yields CDR1 SGDLS and CDR2 YYNGEE. The CDR3 sequence is CASSVGRADQGQAFF. As DNA, the CDR3 is TGTGCCAGCAGCGTAGGGAGGGCTGACCAGGGACAAGCTTTCTTT.

The rearrangement uses TRBV5-1 and TRBJ1-1; 7 positions agree with TRBD1. The CDR3 consists of 16 residues. In germline, CDR1 is SGHRS, CDR2 YFSETQ. The ends lost 0 bases at V and 2 bases at J; junction bases unmatched: 7. CDR3: CASSLAPTGPNTEAFF. CDR3 bases: TGCGCCAGCAGCTTGGCTCCGACAGGGCCAAACACTGAAGCTTTCTTT.

The chain uses TRBV25-1 and TRBJ2-7; D not resolved. This CDR3 is built from 11 residues. V lost 7 bases and J lost 6, with 10 bases in between. In germline, CDR1 is MGHDK, CDR2 SYGVNS. CDR3 sequence (DNA): TGTGCCAGCATTCGAGTTGGCGAGCAGTACTTC. It specifies CASIRVGEQYF.

This chain joins TRBV6-4 and TRBJ2-3; D is undetermined. Deletions cut 5 bases from V and 6 bases from J, with 9 bases between. Germline lookup yields CDR1 MRHNA and CDR2 SNTAGT. CDR3 size: 12 residues. CDR3 protein: CASSSWPDTQYF. The CDR3 bases are TGTGCCAGCAGTTCCTGGCCGGATACGCAGTATTTT.